A single T cell receptor (beta chain) is shown here with its context. Its antigen is not identified. This table comes from immunoSEQ multiplex PCR, and its TCRdb copy is limited to in-frame clones, with some not included. The profile shows about 47,000 clones, about four fifths of them singletons. The data were obtained in a study of OX40 agonist ivuxolimab in advanced cancers. Study at large: Participants, around 80% male, averaged roughly 60 years of age, ranging from about 23 to 80.

Findings and limits, study-wide: Some nonresponders likewise displayed low normalized T-cell clonal expansion.

This CDR3 has 19 amino acids. The ends lost 1 base at V and 4 bases at J; junction bases unmatched: 19. Germline lookup yields CDR1 SQVTM and CDR2 ANQGSEA. The J gene is TRBJ2-1, the V gene TRBV29-1; TRBD2 aligns across 7 bases. This specimen was CD4+ or CD8+ T cells sorted from blood, taken in a trial of the OX40 agonist ivuxolimab. This TCR came from an adult with an advanced solid tumor such as melanoma, head and neck, liver or kidney cancer. CDR3 DNA: TGCAGCGTTGAAGGCGTAAGGCTAGCGGAAGGTCGAGGATACAATGAGCAGTTCTTC. Amino acids: CSVEGVRLAEGRGYNEQFF.